This T cell receptor (beta chain) is from a study of blood T cell repertoires in COVID-19. Study-wide context: Both acute and convalescent COVID-19 samples were obtained from the United States, Italy and Spain. PBMCs, B-cell-depleted T cells, or T cells provided the cDNA or gDNA that made up the material.

Original methodology: Amplification with reference gene primers provided the estimates of nucleated cell counts. Produced via immunoSEQ multiplex PCR; TCRdb's table is partial and in-frame only. Clonal size and the V and J genes are those of that table, whereas D and trimming came from the DNA. The repertoire has about 170,000 clones, around four fifths of them found once; the top ten carry roughly 9.1%. This clone was observed a few times. This receptor was taken from a woman of 80 years or more with active or convalescent COVID-19. The sequencing sample was made of peripheral blood.

The CDR3 region has the DNA TGTGCCAGCAGTTTTAAGAGGGGACAGGGATTCTACGAGCAGTACTTC. Its protein is CASSFKRGQGFYEQYF. The genes are TRBV27 and TRBJ2-7; TRBD1 aligns across 9 bases. The CDR3 has 16 amino acids. Germline CDR1 MNHEY, CDR2 SMNVEV (reference sequence). The V gene end was trimmed by 3 bases and the J gene end by 3 bases; junction bases not matched to a gene: 9.